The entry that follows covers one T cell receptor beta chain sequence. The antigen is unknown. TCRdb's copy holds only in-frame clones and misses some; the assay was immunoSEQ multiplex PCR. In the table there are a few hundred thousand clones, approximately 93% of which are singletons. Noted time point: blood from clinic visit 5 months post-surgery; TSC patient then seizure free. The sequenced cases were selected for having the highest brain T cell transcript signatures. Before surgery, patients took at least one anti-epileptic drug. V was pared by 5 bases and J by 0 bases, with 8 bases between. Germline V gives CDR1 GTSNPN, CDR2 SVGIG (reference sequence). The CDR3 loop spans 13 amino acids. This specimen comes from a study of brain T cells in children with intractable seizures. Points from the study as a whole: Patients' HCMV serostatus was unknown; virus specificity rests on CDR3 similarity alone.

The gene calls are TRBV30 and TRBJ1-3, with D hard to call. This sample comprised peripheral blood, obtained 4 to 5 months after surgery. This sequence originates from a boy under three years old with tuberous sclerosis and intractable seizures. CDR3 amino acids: CAWALGSGNTIYF. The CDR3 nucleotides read TGTGCCTGGGCGCTGGGCTCTGGAAACACCATATATTTT.